The next 32 T cell receptor beta chains were all read from a single sample in a study of spatial heterogeneity in lung cancer. Time point specified: sample taken at primary tumor resection. Without sorting, whole RNA was sequenced from tumor, nontumor lung or frozen PBMC. MiXCR, run by TCRdb on the 5' RACE reads, gives a single entry per CDR3 protein. This table holds around 87,000 distinct CDR3 sequences, 9.5% to 15% found once. This material consisted of PBMCs, taken at surgery. The receptors originated from a male donor with early-stage non-small cell lung cancer.

This clonotype has at least ten counts. V is TRBV15 and J is TRBJ2-3, with D uncertain. The CDR3 runs 14 residues. V was trimmed by 0 bases and J by 0 bases, leaving 4 bases between them. The germline gives CDR1 LNHNV, CDR2 YYDKDF (reference sequence). The CDR3 protein is CATSRDPSTDTQYF. The CDR3 nucleotides are TGTGCCACCAGCAGAGATCCGAGCACAGATACGCAGTATTTT.

The table lists this clonotype with a few counts. The V call is TRBV7-9, the J call TRBJ2-1; D unclear. Germline V lookup: CDR1 SEHNR, CDR2 FQNEAQ (reference sequence). Trimming took 4 bases from V and 8 from J, leaving 9 bases between them. CDR3 size: 12 residues. DNA of the CDR3: TGTGCCAGCAGCTACCAACTCGATGAGCAGTTCTTC. Residues: CASSYQLDEQFF.

This clonotype was seen more than once but under ten times. The chain recombines TRBV20-1 with TRBJ2-4; D gene ambiguous. Between the trimmed V and J ends, which lost 0 bases and 1 base, there was a span of 7 bases. The CDR3 covers 14 residues. Germline V gives CDR1 DFQATT, CDR2 SNEGSKA (reference sequence). CDR3: CSARDHRAKNIQYF. Written as DNA, the CDR3 is TGCAGTGCTAGAGATCATCGGGCCAAAAACATTCAGTACTTC.

The table lists this clonotype with many counts. In DNA, the CDR3 is TGTGCCTGGAGACAAGAGACCCAGTACTTC. This encodes CAWRQETQYF. J is TRBJ2-5 and V is TRBV30, with D unclear. CDR3 size: 10 residues. V was trimmed by 3 bases and J by 2 bases, leaving 1 base between them. Germline V gene sequence: CDR1 GTSNPN, CDR2 SVGIG (reference sequence).

This clonotype was seen more than once but under ten times. This chain uses TRBV29-1 with TRBJ2-2; 7 nucleotides match TRBD2. Germline CDR1 reads SQVTM; CDR2 reads ANQGSEA. After removal of 5 bases from V and 5 bases from J, the junction contained 8 bases not matched to a gene. The CDR3 has 14 residues. CDR3 sequence: CSVRAGDFTGELFF. CDR3 DNA sequence: TGCAGCGTTAGGGCGGGAGATTTTACCGGGGAGCTGTTTTTT.

This clonotype was detected only a few times. V is TRBV6-4 and J is TRBJ2-2; a weak D match, TRBD2 (6 bases). CDR1 is MRHNA and CDR2 is SNTAGT in the germline V gene. The CDR3 consists of 15 residues. The germline V and J ends were trimmed by 3 bases and 0 bases, with 8 bases remaining between them. The CDR3 bases are TGTGCCAGCAGTGAGGGGGAGGCGAACACCGGGGAGCTGTTTTTT. This gives the protein CASSEGEANTGELFF.

This clonotype was counted at least ten times. The chain recombines TRBV11-1 with TRBJ2-1; 9 nucleotides match TRBD1. V dropped 3 bases and J dropped 6; count of bases not matched to a gene: 6. In germline, CDR1 is SGHAT, CDR2 FQDESV (reference sequence). This CDR3 spans 15 amino acids. CDR3 loop: CASSFLGQGFNEQFF. The DNA for the CDR3 is TGTGCCAGCAGCTTTCTGGGACAGGGTTTCAATGAGCAGTTCTTC. Based on the CDR3 plus reference TRBV11-1 and TRBJ2-1, the full variable domain is EAEVAQSPRYKITEKSQAVAFWCDPISGHATLYWYRQILGQGPELLVQFQDESVVDDSQLPKDRFSAERLKGVDSTLKIQPAELGDSAMYLCASSFLGQGFNEQFFGPGTRLTVL.

The V call is TRBV30, the J call TRBJ1-3; 8 positions agree with TRBD1. The trim removed 4 bases at V and 4 bases at J, leaving 12 bases unmatched. This CDR3 is built from 16 residues. Germline loops: CDR1 GTSNPN, CDR2 SVGIG (reference sequence). The CDR3 is CAWIHTGGRIGNTIYF. The CDR3 nucleotides are TGTGCCTGGATTCATACAGGGGGAAGAATCGGAAACACCATATATTTT.

A few counts support this clonotype. The V gene is TRBV7-3, the J gene TRBJ2-6; 7 positions agree with TRBD1. Germline V CDR1 and CDR2: SGHTA, FQGTGA. V was pared by 5 bases and J by 2 bases, with 3 bases of the junction left unmatched. The CDR3 is 15 residues long. The CDR3 DNA sequence: TGTGCCAGCAGCCTCGACAGGGCTGGGGCCAACGTCCTGACTTTC. This gives the protein CASSLDRAGANVLTF.

The genes are TRBV6-5 and TRBJ1-1; TRBD1 aligns across 9 bases. Germline V CDR1 and CDR2: MNHEY, SVGAGI. The J segment lost 2 bases and the V segment lost 7 bases, leaving 23 bases of the junction unmatched. The CDR3 has 20 residues. In DNA, the CDR3 is TGTGCCAGCATCCAAAGGAGGACAGGGGCGGTGGGCAGAGGAAACACTGAAGCTTTCTTT. This sequence encodes CASIQRRTGAVGRGNTEAFF.

This clonotype came up a few times. The V and J genes are TRBV13 and TRBJ2-3; 8 nucleotides match TRBD2. V dropped 0 bases and J dropped 3; count of bases not matched to a gene: 2. This CDR3 is 15 amino acids long. CDR1 and CDR2 (germline): PRHDT, FYEKMQ (reference sequence). In nucleotides, the CDR3 is TGTGCCAGCAGCTTAGGTAGCGGGACAACAGATACGCAGTATTTT. As protein: CASSLGSGTTDTQYF.

The chain combines TRBV4-1 with TRBJ1-5, with D unresolved. The CDR3 consists of 16 residues. Trimming stripped 1 base from V and 3 bases from J, with 13 bases between. CDR1 and CDR2 from the germline V gene are MGHRA and YSYEKL. CDR3 in DNA: TGCGCCAGCAGCCAAGGCCGGGTCGAAGCCAATCAGCCCCAGCATTTT. Translating gives CASSQGRVEANQPQHF.

The sample holds many counts of this clonotype. The chain recombines TRBV29-1 with TRBJ1-2, with a possible D match to TRBD1 (6 bases). The CDR3 runs to 13 residues. Germline CDR1 SQVTM, CDR2 ANQGSEA. Trimming removed 4 bases from V and 1 base from J, with 10 bases in between. The CDR3 DNA sequence: TGCAGCGTTGGTTCAGGGGATAACTATGGCTACACCTTC. This sequence encodes CSVGSGDNYGYTF.

The chain combines TRBV12-3 or TRBV12-4 with TRBJ2-7; D remains ambiguous. Trimming left V 7 bases short and J 3 bases short, with 10 bases between. There are 12 residues in the CDR3. CDR3 sequence: CASTTILYEQYF. Here the CDR3 DNA reads TGTGCCAGCACTACAATTCTCTACGAGCAGTACTTC.

The chain uses TRBV4-3 and TRBJ2-1; tentatively, D is TRBD2 (5 bases). CDR1 LGHNA and CDR2 YSLEER come from the germline V gene. This CDR3 contains 14 residues. Between the trimmed V and J ends, which lost 0 bases and 8 bases, there was a span of 11 bases. The CDR3 protein is CASSQEGSKDEQFF. The CDR3 bases are TGCGCCAGCAGCCAAGAAGGGAGTAAGGATGAGCAGTTCTTC.

This chain links TRBV20-1 with TRBJ2-1; 12 nucleotides agree with TRBD2. V gave up 6 bases and J gave up 6 bases; unmatched junction bases: 6. CDR1 DFQATT and CDR2 SNEGSKA come from the germline V gene (reference sequence). The CDR3 sequence is 14 residues long. The CDR3 DNA is TGCAGTGCCGCCCTAGCGGGGGGGATCAATGAGCAGTTCTTC. Translated, it gives CSAALAGGINEQFF.

The J gene is TRBJ1-5, the V gene TRBV20-1, with TRBD1 as a possible D gene (5 bases). Germline-derived CDR1 and CDR2 are DFQATT and SNEGSKA (reference sequence). Trimming left V 6 bases short and J 7 bases short, with 25 bases between. There are 16 residues in the CDR3. CDR3 amino acids: CSAGGAGGFAKQPQHF. As DNA, the CDR3 is TGCAGTGCCGGTGGGGCGGGGGGGTTTGCCAAACAGCCCCAGCATTTT.

This clonotype was counted a few times. The rearrangement links TRBV7-8 to TRBJ2-1; 7 nucleotides agree with TRBD2. This CDR3 is built from 14 residues. CDR1 and CDR2 from the germline V gene are SGHVS and FQNEAQ. V dropped 6 bases and J dropped 0; count of bases not matched to a gene: 2. CDR3 sequence (DNA): TGTGCCAGCAGAGCGGGGAGCTCCTACAATGAGCAGTTCTTC. Translation: CASRAGSSYNEQFF.

This clonotype appeared a few times. The CDR3 region has the DNA TGCGCCAACTCCAATGACAGGGGTTTTGAGACCCAGTACTTC. Translating it yields CANSNDRGFETQYF. The chain joins TRBV4-3 to TRBJ2-5; TRBD1 matches 8 bases. Germline trimming cut 10 bases from V and 5 bases from J; bases unmatched to any gene: 12. Per the germline V gene, CDR1 is LGHNA and CDR2 is YSLEER. The CDR3 consists of 14 residues.

In its sample, this clonotype was seen a few times. The gene calls are TRBV5-1 and TRBJ2-2; weak D call: TRBD1 (5 bases). Germline assignment: CDR1 SGHRS and CDR2 YFSETQ. This CDR3 comprises 14 residues. The V gene lost 3 bases and the J gene lost 4 bases, with 10 bases spanning the gap. For the CDR3, the DNA is TGCGCCAGCAGCTCGACAGTGAGCACCGGGGAGCTGTTTTTT. Amino acid sequence: CASSSTVSTGELFF.

The chain uses TRBV5-1 and TRBJ1-1, with 7 bases lining up with TRBD1. Trimming took 3 bases from V and 1 from J; bases not matched to a gene: 9. The germline V gene has CDR1 SGHRS and CDR2 YFSETQ. The CDR3 runs 16 residues. In nucleotides, the CDR3 is TGCGCCAGCAGCTCTCAAGCGACAGGGACGAACACTGAAGCTTTCTTT. Translated: CASSSQATGTNTEAFF.

The table lists this clonotype with many counts. The V gene is TRBV6-2 or TRBV6-3, the J gene TRBJ2-7, with 7 nucleotides matching TRBD1. CDR3 size: 11 residues. Germline V gene data show CDR1 as MNHEY and CDR2 as SVGEGT. With 5 bases clipped from V and 7 bases from J, the junction kept 2 bases outside the gene matches. CDR3 amino acids: CASSPGGEQYF. The CDR3 nucleotides are TGTGCCAGCAGTCCAGGGGGTGAGCAGTACTTC.

This clonotype was seen repeatedly, ten times or more. This chain links TRBV7-9 with TRBJ1-1; D gene unclear. Trimming took off 1 base at V and 1 base at J, with 16 bases between the two ends. The CDR3 sequence is 17 residues long. Germline V CDR1 and CDR2: SEHNR, FQNEAQ (reference sequence). CDR3 sequence: CASSLVLYRTGNTEAFF. CDR3 bases: TGTGCCAGCAGCTTAGTTCTCTACCGAACGGGGAACACTGAAGCTTTCTTT.

This chain connects TRBV7-6 to TRBJ2-5; 8 bases map to TRBD2. The CDR3 loop spans 18 amino acids. With V trimmed by 1 base and J by 5 bases, 15 bases remained unmatched. Germline V lookup: CDR1 SGHVS, CDR2 FNYEAQ. CDR3 in DNA: TGTGCCAGCAGCTTAGAAGGGCCCAGCGGGGGCACCCCGGAGACCCAGTACTTC. Its translation is CASSLEGPSGGTPETQYF.

This clonotype was detected many times. The chain joins TRBV25-1 to TRBJ2-2; the D is unclear. The V end was cut by 1 base, the J end by 7 bases, with 4 bases between. This CDR3 spans 12 amino acids. CDR1 and CDR2 from the germline V gene are MGHDK and SYGVNS. The CDR3 here is CASSEFFGELFF. The DNA for the CDR3 is TGTGCCAGCAGTGAATTTTTCGGGGAGCTGTTTTTT.

Many counts were recorded for this clonotype. The chain carries TRBV5-1 and TRBJ2-7; unclear D gene. V lost 4 bases, J lost 2 bases, and 4 bases lay in between. This CDR3 has 11 amino acids. The germline V gene encodes CDR1 SGHRS and CDR2 YFSETQ. This CDR3 reads CASSPTYEQYF. CDR3 DNA: TGCGCCAGCAGCCCGACCTACGAGCAGTACTTC.

This clonotype occurred many times. This chain links TRBV5-1 with TRBJ2-2; 11 nucleotides agree with TRBD2. CDR3 length equals 17 residues. Germline V gene sequence: CDR1 SGHRS, CDR2 YFSETQ. V lost 0 bases and J lost 1; bases outside the gene matches: 2. The CDR3 coding sequence is TGCGCCAGCAGCTTGGAAACTAGCGGGAGGAACACCGGGGAGCTGTTTTTT. Translated: CASSLETSGRNTGELFF.

This chain connects TRBV28 to TRBJ2-7, with D maybe TRBD2 (5 bases). V was pared by 5 bases and J by 2 bases, with 10 bases between. The CDR3 is 13 amino acids. Germline V gene sequence: CDR1 MDHEN, CDR2 SYDVKM. The CDR3 nucleotides read TGTGCCAGCAGTGCCGGGGTCCCCTACGAGCAGTACTTC. This encodes CASSAGVPYEQYF.

The chain carries TRBV7-2 and TRBJ2-5, with a tentative D call TRBD2 (6 bases). The CDR3 consists of 13 residues. From germline, CDR1 is SGHTA and CDR2 FQGNSA. Trimming removed 10 bases from V and 5 bases from J, with 17 bases in between. As DNA, the CDR3 is TGTGCCACCCCCCGCGGGGAAGGGGAGACCCAGTACTTC. Residues: CATPRGEGETQYF. Full variable domain (outside the CDR3, taken from reference TRBV7-2 and TRBJ2-5): GAGVSQSPSNKVTEKGKDVELRCDPISGHTALYWYRQSLGQGLEFLIYFQGNSAPDKSGLPSDRFSAERTGGSVSTLTIQRTQQEDSAVYLCATPRGEGETQYFGPGTRLLVL.

J is TRBJ2-1 and V is TRBV5-1; D gene unclear. Germline lookup yields CDR1 SGHRS and CDR2 YFSETQ. This CDR3 is 13 amino acids long. Trimming took 4 bases from V and 9 from J, leaving 14 bases between them. CDR3 bases: TGCGCCAGCAGCCACCCGAGTGGGTCTGAGCAGTTCTTC. Translation: CASSHPSGSEQFF.

At least ten counts were recorded for this clonotype. The gene calls are TRBV6-1 and TRBJ2-7; D might be TRBD1 (5 bases). Germline V lookup: CDR1 MNHNS, CDR2 SASEGT. The V end lost 3 bases, the J end lost 1 base, and 13 bases lay between the germline ends. The CDR3 loop spans 15 amino acids. CDR3 protein: CASSDQGLLSYEQYF. CDR3 DNA: TGTGCCAGCAGTGACCAGGGCCTATTGTCCTACGAGCAGTACTTC.

The table lists this clonotype with a few counts. V is TRBV6-2 or TRBV6-3 and J is TRBJ2-7; 7 bases map to TRBD2. Germline V CDR1 and CDR2: MNHEY, SVGEGT. Germline trimming cut 4 bases from V and 2 bases from J; bases unmatched to any gene: 5. The length of the CDR3 is 14 residues. The DNA for the CDR3 is TGTGCCAGCAGTTTCGGGACTATTACCTACGAGCAGTACTTC. Amino acids: CASSFGTITYEQYF.